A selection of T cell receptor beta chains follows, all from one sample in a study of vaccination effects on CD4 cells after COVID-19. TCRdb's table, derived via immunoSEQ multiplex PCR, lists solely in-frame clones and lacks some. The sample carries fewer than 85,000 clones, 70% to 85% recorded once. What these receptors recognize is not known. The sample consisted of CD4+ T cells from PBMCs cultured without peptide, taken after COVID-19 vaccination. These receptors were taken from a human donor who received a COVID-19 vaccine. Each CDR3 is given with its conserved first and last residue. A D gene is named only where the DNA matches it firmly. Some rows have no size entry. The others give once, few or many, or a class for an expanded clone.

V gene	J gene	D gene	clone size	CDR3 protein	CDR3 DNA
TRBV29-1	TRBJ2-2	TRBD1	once	CSVEGDRANTGELFF	TGCAGCGTTGAAGGGGACAGGGCGAACACCGGGGAGCTGTTTTTT
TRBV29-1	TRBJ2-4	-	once	CSVELAKNIQYF	TGCAGCGTAGAATTAGCCAAAAACATTCAGTACTTC
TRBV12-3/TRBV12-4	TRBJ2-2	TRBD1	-	CASSRGGPGELFF	TGTGCCAGCAGTCGAGGGGGCCCCGGGGAGCTGTTTTTT
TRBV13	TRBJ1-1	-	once	CASRRSTEAFF	TGTGCCAGCCGGAGGTCGACTGAAGCTTTCTTT
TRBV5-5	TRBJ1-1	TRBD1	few	CASSRGQEDTEAFF	TGTGCCAGCAGCAGGGGACAGGAGGACACTGAAGCTTTCTTT
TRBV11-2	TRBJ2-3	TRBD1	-	CASSRTGGNTQYF	TGTGCCAGCAGCAGAACAGGGGGGAATACGCAGTATTTT
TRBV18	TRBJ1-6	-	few	CASSPPGGFNSPLHF	TGTGCCAGCTCACCACCCGGGGGTTTCAATTCACCCCTCCACTTT
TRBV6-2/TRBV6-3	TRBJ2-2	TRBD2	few	CASSYSFSSGATGELFF	TGTGCCAGCAGTTACTCGTTCTCCAGCGGGGCAACCGGGGAGCTGTTTTTT
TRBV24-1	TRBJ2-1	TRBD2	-	CATSDPKRGGYNEQFF	TGTGCCACCAGTGACCCGAAGCGGGGGGGCTACAATGAGCAGTTCTTC
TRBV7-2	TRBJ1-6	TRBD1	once	CASSLGDRAPPLHF	TGTGCCAGCAGCTTAGGCGACAGGGCCCCGCCCCTCCACTTT
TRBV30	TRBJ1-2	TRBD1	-	CAWSVGDRAPNDYGYTF	TGTGCCTGGAGTGTGGGGGACAGGGCCCCCAACGACTATGGCTACACCTTC
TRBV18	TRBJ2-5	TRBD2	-	CASSPRSGGGSQYF	TGTGCCAGCTCACCACGGAGCGGGGGCGGGTCCCAGTACTTC
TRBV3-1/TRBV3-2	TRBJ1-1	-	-	CASADRSNTEAFF	TGTGCCAGTGCAGACAGATCGAACACTGAAGCTTTCTTT
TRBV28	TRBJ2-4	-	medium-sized	CASQKQFKSQYF	TGTGCCAGCCAAAAGCAGTTCAAATCTCAGTACTTC
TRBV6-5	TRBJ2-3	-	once	CASSPGTRTDTQYF	TGTGCCAGCAGTCCCGGGACGAGAACAGATACGCAGTATTTT
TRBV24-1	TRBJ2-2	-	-	CATSDLEGGRNGELFF	TGTGCCACCAGTGATTTGGAGGGGGGGCGGAACGGGGAGCTGTTTTTT
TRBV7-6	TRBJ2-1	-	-	CASSRSQLSYNEQFF	TGTGCCAGCAGCAGATCACAGCTCTCCTACAATGAGCAGTTCTTC
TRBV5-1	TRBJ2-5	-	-	CASGPGGVETQYF	TGCGCCAGTGGGCCCGGGGGCGTGGAGACCCAGTACTTC
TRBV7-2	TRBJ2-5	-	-	CASSLRSPSQETQYF	TGTGCCAGCAGCTTAAGGTCCCCAAGCCAAGAGACCCAGTACTTC
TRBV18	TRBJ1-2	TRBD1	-	CASSPDRNYGYTF	TGTGCCAGCTCACCGGACAGGAACTATGGCTACACCTTC
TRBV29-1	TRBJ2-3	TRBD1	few	CSTSSGTGNTDTQYF	TGCAGCACTTCCTCCGGGACAGGGAACACAGATACGCAGTATTTT
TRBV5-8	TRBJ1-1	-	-	CASSLYQFRVNMNTEAFF	TGTGCCAGCAGCTTGTACCAATTCCGAGTAAACATGAACACTGAAGCTTTCTTT
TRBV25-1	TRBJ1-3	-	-	CASSVAGAGNTIYF	TGTGCCAGCAGTGTGGCAGGGGCTGGAAACACCATATATTTT
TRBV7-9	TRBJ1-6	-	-	CASRDARGFINSPLHF	TGTGCCAGCCGCGATGCACGGGGTTTCATCAATTCACCCCTCCACTTT
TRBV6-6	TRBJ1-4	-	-	CASSYPTGLNEKLFF	TGTGCCAGCAGTTATCCGACGGGACTAAATGAAAAACTGTTTTTT
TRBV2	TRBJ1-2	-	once	CASRTGGTNYGYTF	TGTGCCAGCAGGACGGGCGGAACTAACTATGGCTACACCTTC
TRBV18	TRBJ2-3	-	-	CASSTVGGSTDTQYF	TGTGCCAGCTCCACCGTAGGGGGAAGCACAGATACGCAGTATTTT
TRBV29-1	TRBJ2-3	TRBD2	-	CSVVSSGVTDTQYF	TGCAGCGTTGTGTCGAGCGGGGTCACAGATACGCAGTATTTT
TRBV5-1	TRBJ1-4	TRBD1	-	CASSLAGQGGDEKLFF	TGCGCCAGCAGCTTGGCCGGACAGGGAGGGGACGAAAAACTGTTTTTT
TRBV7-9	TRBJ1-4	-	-	CASSLKGWGEKLFF	TGTGCCAGCAGCTTAAAGGGGTGGGGTGAAAAACTGTTTTTT
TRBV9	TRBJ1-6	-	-	CASSVVGGGDNSPLHF	TGTGCCAGCAGCGTAGTAGGCGGTGGGGATAATTCACCCCTCCACTTT
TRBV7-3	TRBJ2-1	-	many	CASSQGSSYNEQFF	TGTGCCAGCAGCCAAGGCTCCTCCTACAATGAGCAGTTCTTC
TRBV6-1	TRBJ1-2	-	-	CASSEAIWGFEGYTF	TGTGCCAGCAGTGAAGCGATCTGGGGGTTCGAGGGCTACACCTTC
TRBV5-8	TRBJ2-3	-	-	CASPGWGGVRTDTQYF	TGTGCCAGCCCTGGGTGGGGCGGGGTACGCACAGATACGCAGTATTTT
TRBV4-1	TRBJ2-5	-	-	CASSQERGAETQYF	TGCGCCAGCAGCCAAGAGAGGGGGGCCGAGACCCAGTACTTC
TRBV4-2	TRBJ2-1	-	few	CASSQDGLDEQFF	TGTGCCAGCAGCCAAGACGGCCTTGATGAGCAGTTCTTC
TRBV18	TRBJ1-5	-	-	CASSPTHPQPQHF	TGTGCCAGCTCACCAACCCACCCTCAGCCCCAGCATTTT
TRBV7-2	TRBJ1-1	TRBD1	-	CASGQGSSTEAFF	TGTGCCAGCGGACAGGGGTCGAGCACTGAAGCTTTCTTT
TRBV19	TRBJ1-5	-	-	CASSSLGLKGNQPQHF	TGTGCCAGTAGTTCGTTGGGGTTGAAGGGCAATCAGCCCCAGCATTTT
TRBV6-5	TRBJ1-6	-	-	CASTAGPYNSPLHF	TGTGCCAGCACCGCCGGGCCCTATAATTCACCCCTCCACTTT
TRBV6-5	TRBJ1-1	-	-	CASRSGGARETEAFF	TGTGCCAGCAGGTCGGGGGGCGCGAGAGAGACTGAAGCTTTCTTT
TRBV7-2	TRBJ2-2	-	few	CASSKDRPNTGELFF	TGTGCCAGCAGCAAAGACAGGCCGAACACCGGGGAGCTGTTTTTT
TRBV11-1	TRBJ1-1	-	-	CASSLEGWDTEAFF	TGTGCCAGCAGCTTAGAAGGGTGGGACACTGAAGCTTTCTTT
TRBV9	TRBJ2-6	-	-	CASSVAGANVLTF	TGTGCCAGCAGCGTAGCTGGGGCCAACGTCCTGACTTTC
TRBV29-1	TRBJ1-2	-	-	CSVERENGYTF	TGCAGCGTTGAAAGAGAAAATGGCTACACCTTC